This T cell receptor beta chain stems from a study of identifying expanded T cells in peripheral blood. Notes on the study in general: Variance in clone template counts between approximately 2-week samples significantly increased with total template count across all healthy donors.

Using immunoSEQ multiplex PCR, the repertoire was profiled, and TCRdb retains in-frame clones only, with some absent. The sample holds 90,000 to 100,000 clones, roughly 90% seen once. This CDR3 contains 16 residues. With respect to this clone: Its antigen remains unidentified.

The material sequenced was blood. The origin of this receptor is a person between 18 and 75 years old in good health. This sequence joins TRBV21-1 and TRBJ2-2; the table's TRBD2 call for D was not verified on the DNA. TRBV21-1 is labeled a pseudogene. CDR3 bases: TGTGCCAGCAGCAAAGCGCACCGCGGCCGGACCGGGGAGCTGTTTTTT. It yields the protein CASSKAHRGRTGELFF.